These 21 T cell receptor beta chains were all obtained from the same sample, sequenced in a study of T cell repertoires in cytomegalovirus infection. TCRdb processed the reads anew with MiXCR; each CDR3 protein has one entry. Among some 71,000 distinct CDR3 sequences listed, about 26% were seen once. For these TCRs, the target antigens are not known. The material was CD8+ T cells from cultured PBMCs, obtained from culture after CMV antigen stimulation. These receptors all stem from a human donor in good health (CMV status not recorded). Some clones in this sample may be carry-over from other donors' samples.

The rearrangement uses TRBV6-6 and TRBJ1-2, with TRBD1 matching 7 bases. This CDR3 comprises 13 residues. CDR1 MNHNY and CDR2 SVGAGI come from the germline V gene (reference sequence). After removal of 7 bases from V and 2 bases from J, the junction contained 4 bases not matched to a gene. The CDR3 spells CASIPGQNYGYTF. As DNA, the CDR3 is TGTGCCAGCATCCCGGGACAGAACTATGGCTACACCTTC.

The table lists this clonotype with a count of one. The CDR3 sequence is CASSPTGGSNTGELFF. In nucleotides, the CDR3 is TGTGCCAGCAGTCCTACAGGGGGCTCGAACACCGGGGAGCTGTTTTTT. This chain connects TRBV7-9 to TRBJ2-2; 9 bases line up with TRBD1. With V trimmed by 6 bases and J by 0 bases, 5 bases remained unmatched. Germline assignment: CDR1 SEHNR and CDR2 FQNEAQ (reference sequence). This CDR3 has 16 amino acids.

This clonotype was detected a few times. J is TRBJ2-7 and V is TRBV28; 12 bases match TRBD2. The CDR3 consists of 15 residues. The germline CDR1 and CDR2 sequences are MDHEN and SYDVKM. Germline trimming cut 6 bases from V and 0 bases from J; bases unmatched to any gene: 3. DNA for the CDR3: TGTGCCAGCAGCATGACTAGCGGGAGCTCCTACGAGCAGTACTTC. Protein product: CASSMTSGSSYEQYF.

This clonotype was seen a handful of times. The chain carries TRBV6-5 and TRBJ2-1; 11 bases align to TRBD2. CDR3 size: 14 residues. Germline trimming cut 3 bases from V and 9 bases from J; bases unmatched to any gene: 4. The germline V gene encodes CDR1 MNHEY and CDR2 SVGAGI. CDR3: CASSYSGRAAEQFF. CDR3 bases: TGTGCCAGCAGTTATAGCGGGAGGGCCGCTGAGCAGTTCTTC.

This clonotype was detected only once. The chain has TRBV13 and TRBJ2-1, with D possibly matching TRBD2 (7 bases). From germline, CDR1 is PRHDT and CDR2 FYEKMQ (reference sequence). The CDR3 has 18 residues. V was trimmed by 4 bases and J by 10 bases, leaving 29 bases between them. CDR3 nucleotide sequence: TGTGCCAGCAGCTCCAACTCGGGGGGCGGGAAAGCCCTAATGGAGCAGTTCTTC. It encodes CASSSNSGGGKALMEQFF.

The table lists this clonotype with a few counts. The chain links TRBV29-1 to TRBJ2-6, with 10 bases identical to TRBD1. V lost 0 bases to trimming and J lost 4 bases; unmatched junction nucleotides: 9. Per germline, CDR1 SQVTM and CDR2 ANQGSEA. The CDR3 has 18 amino acids. DNA for the CDR3: TGCAGCGTTGAAGATAGGGGACAGGGGTGGAACGGGGCCAACGTCCTGACTTTC. This gives the protein CSVEDRGQGWNGANVLTF.

This clonotype came up a few times. For the CDR3, the DNA is TGTGCCTGGAGTGTTGTCAGCATGGACGAGCAGTACTTC. This gives the protein CAWSVVSMDEQYF. The gene calls are TRBV30 and TRBJ2-7; D ambiguous. The CDR3 consists of 13 residues. Germline V gene data show CDR1 as GTSNPN and CDR2 as SVGIG (reference sequence). Trimming left V 0 bases short and J 5 bases short, with 11 bases between. The complete variable domain, with remaining parts taken from reference TRBV30 and TRBJ2-7, reads SQTIHQWPATLVQPVGSPLSLECTVEGTSNPNLYWYRQAAGRGLQLLFYSVGIGQISSEVPQNLSASRPQDRQFILSSKKLLLSDSGFYLCAWSVVSMDEQYFGPGTRLTVT.

This clonotype occurred once. A junction end diverges from the germline sequence, so it may reflect a read error. The rearrangement uses TRBV4-2 and TRBJ1-1; 9 nucleotides align to TRBD1. Germline assignment: CDR1 LGHNA and CDR2 YNFKEQ. The length of the CDR3 is 15 residues. CDR3 coding DNA: TGTACCAGCAGCCTTGAGGACAGGGGCGGCACTGAAGCTTTCTTT. This translates into CTSSLEDRGGTEAFF.

The V gene is TRBV6-6, the J gene TRBJ1-4; 7 nucleotides align to TRBD1. CDR3 length equals 14 residues. The trim removed 6 bases at V and 9 bases at J, leaving 10 bases unmatched. CDR1 MNHNY and CDR2 SVGAGI come from the germline V gene (reference sequence). CDR3 region: CASSRQGGHQKLFF. The CDR3 DNA reads TGTGCCAGCAGCCGACAGGGAGGGCACCAAAAACTGTTTTTT.

V gene TRBV12-3 or TRBV12-4 combines with J gene TRBJ1-2, with a possible D match to TRBD1 (6 bases). CDR3 length: 13 amino acids. V dropped 7 bases and J dropped 6 bases, with 15 bases sitting between them. The CDR3, as DNA: TGTGCCAGCATGGAGGGGGGGCGTGATGGCTACACCTTC. Translation gives CASMEGGRDGYTF.

The table lists this clonotype with a few counts. This rearrangement joins TRBV20-1 to TRBJ1-5; 9 nucleotides match TRBD1. Germline V CDR1 and CDR2: DFQATT, SNEGSKA (reference sequence). The CDR3 runs to 15 residues. Trimming took 2 bases from V and 5 from J; bases not matched to a gene: 7. The CDR3 region has the DNA TGCAGTGCTAGACAACAGGGGGCGGTGGATCAGCCCCAGCATTTT. It yields the protein CSARQQGAVDQPQHF.

This sequence joins TRBV11-2 and TRBJ2-2; the D gene is possibly TRBD2 (5 bases). CDR3 size: 15 residues. V was shortened by 2 bases and J by 5 bases, with 12 bases between the two germline ends. Germline loops: CDR1 SGHAT, CDR2 FQNNGV. The CDR3 protein is CASSLLLVSTGELFF. CDR3 bases: TGTGCCAGCAGCTTACTACTAGTCAGTACCGGGGAGCTGTTTTTT.

This clonotype was found many times. The chain employs TRBV19 and TRBJ1-5, with D maybe TRBD1 (5 bases). This CDR3 is built from 13 residues. V lost 3 bases and J 11 bases, leaving 14 bases between the germline ends. Germline CDR1 LNHDA, CDR2 SQIVND (reference sequence). The CDR3 nucleotides are TGTGCCAGTAGTATGGGGGTGATCCTGGCCCAGCATTTT. As protein: CASSMGVILAQHF.

This clonotype was observed a handful of times. V and J are TRBV12-3 or TRBV12-4 and TRBJ1-6; no firm D call. Trimming left V 3 bases short and J 0 bases short, with 15 bases between. The CDR3 contains 18 residues. The CDR3 bases are TGTGCCAGCAGTTTCGAAGGAGGGTTGAGCTCCTATAATTCACCCCTCCACTTT. This sequence encodes CASSFEGGLSSYNSPLHF.

This clonotype has at least ten counts. The chain couples TRBV7-6 to TRBJ2-5; D gene unclear. Germline V gene lookup returns CDR1 SGHVS and CDR2 FNYEAQ. Trimming left V 1 base short and J 3 bases short, with 6 bases between. There are 13 residues in the CDR3. The CDR3 DNA sequence: TGTGCCAGCAGCTTAGGGCTAAAAGAGACCCAGTACTTC. Encoded protein: CASSLGLKETQYF.

As DNA, the CDR3 is TGTGCCAGCTCACCCTCCGGGACAGGGGGCCTGGTAATGCGAGGCTACACCTTC. Its protein product is CASSPSGTGGLVMRGYTF. The chain combines TRBV18 with TRBJ1-2; 12 bases fit TRBD1. Germline CDR1 KGHSH, CDR2 LQKENI. The CDR3 runs 18 residues. Unmatched junction bases numbered 16, after V lost 3 bases and J lost 8 bases.

This clonotype has ten or more counts. The CDR3 nucleotides read TGCGCCAGCAGCCAAGAGGGTACGGTGGGAACTAATGAAAAACTGTTTTTT. Protein sequence: CASSQEGTVGTNEKLFF. The chain links TRBV4-3 to TRBJ1-4; D gene ambiguous. Germline values: CDR1 LGHNA, CDR2 YSLEER. This CDR3 has 17 amino acids. Trimming left V 0 bases short and J 1 base short, with 12 bases between.

This clonotype was detected many times. The chain carries TRBV6-2 or TRBV6-3 and TRBJ2-1, with D perhaps matching TRBD2 (6 bases). CDR1 and CDR2 (germline): MNHEY, SVGEGT. Trimming cost V 5 bases and J 5 bases, with 10 bases left between them. This CDR3 spans 13 amino acids. The CDR3 nucleotides are TGTGCCAGCAGTAAGGGACTGAACAATGAGCAGTTCTTC. Residues: CASSKGLNNEQFF.

The sample holds a few counts of this clonotype. This chain links TRBV7-8 with TRBJ2-1; no clear D. The CDR3 is made up of 12 amino acids. V lost 5 bases to trimming and J lost 6 bases, with 8 bases between them. CDR1 SGHVS and CDR2 FQNEAQ come from the germline V gene. The CDR3 DNA sequence: TGTGCCAGCAGCATCACTGCCAATGAGCAGTTCTTC. Residues: CASSITANEQFF.

This clonotype has at least ten counts. This chain links TRBV7-8 with TRBJ2-7; perhaps TRBD2 as D (6 bases). Between the trimmed V and J ends, which lost 5 bases and 3 bases, there was a span of 17 bases. The germline V gene has CDR1 SGHVS and CDR2 FQNEAQ. The CDR3 totals 15 residues. The CDR3 region has the DNA TGTGCCAGCAGCGGGGGGAGGCCGCCCCTCTACGAGCAGTACTTC. Amino acids: CASSGGRPPLYEQYF.

This clonotype has a count of ten or more. J is TRBJ1-6 and V is TRBV4-3, with D maybe TRBD1 (5 bases). Per the germline V gene, CDR1 is LGHNA and CDR2 is YSLEER. This CDR3 contains 14 residues. The V and J ends lost 0 bases and 9 bases respectively, with 9 bases between them. The CDR3 region is CASSQDRAGSPLHF. The CDR3 coding sequence is TGCGCCAGCAGCCAAGACAGGGCCGGTTCACCCCTCCACTTT.